This TCR beta chain was found in a study of T-cell reconstitution after alpha-beta-depleted transplantation in children (dated by TCRdb to 2016 to 2017). For context, the study as a whole: Using TCR repertoire profiling, the study quantitatively followed how T-cell immune reconstitution unfolded in children after TCRalphabeta/CD19-depleted allogeneic hematopoietic cell transplantation.

V is cut by 5 bases and J by 2 bases, and the space between the germline ends is 9 bases. According to the germline V gene, CDR1 reads ENHRY and CDR2 reads SYGVKD. The cysteine opens and the phenylalanine closes a CDR3 of 14 amino acids. The read is trimmed to its CDR3 DNA, 42 bases read in frame from base 1. Libraries were prepared through PCR. Reads for this sample came from an Illumina HiSeq 2500. TCR library preparation used molecular barcoding, with unique molecular identifiers applied to normalize quantification of the TCRbeta repertoire. Starting from the raw public reads, TCRdb applied fastp trimming at Q25, assembled clones with MiXCR and retained in-frame beta chains. Identical CDR3 protein sequences are pooled into one entry, listed with their most common genes and DNA. Here the sample has 500,000 or so distinct CDR3 sequences; 32% occur a single time. The ten largest clones represent about 2.3% of the sample.

Remarks on this clonotype: The clone's antigen remains unknown. There are no base qualities to consult, and no much larger clone falls within one base.

The input for sequencing was PBMCs from the stem cell graft donor, taken from the stem cell graft. The rearrangement joined TRBV10-3 to TRBJ1-4; the D gene is not confidently resolved. This clonotype originated in a human donor who donated a stem cell graft to a child with aplastic anemia. The CDR3 sequence is CAISRDATNEKLFF. The DNA sequence follows: TGTGCCATCAGTAGGGATGCTACTAATGAAAAACTGTTTTTT.